This T cell receptor beta chain was identified in a study of beta chain features in type 1 diabetes. The wider study: Age, gender and cell yields were alike across patients and healthy donors.

The authors reverse transcribed all of the isolated RNA, so sequencing captured expressed TCRB transcripts. The assay was immunoSEQ multiplex PCR, and TCRdb's table has in-frame clones only and misses some. The sample shows about 660,000 clones, over 13% of them seen only once. As regards this clone: Its cognate antigen is unknown.

This CDR3 contains 13 residues. Germline loops: CDR1 MNHEY, CDR2 SVGAGI. Trimming took 7 bases from V and 4 from J, leaving 8 bases between them. Study-wide results and limits: TCRB CDR3s from Type 1 diabetes patients were moderately but significantly shorter in all four CD4+ subsets. The naive, central memory and Treg TCRB repertoires showed an apparent similarity that was greater among patients than among healthy donors.

This clonotype was obtained from a man in his late teens or twenties with type 1 diabetes. The chain couples TRBV6-5 to TRBJ1-6; D call uncertain. The sample consisted of naive CD4+ T cells from blood. CDR3 in DNA: TGTGCCAGCAAAGTGGGATATAATTCACCCCTCCACTTT. It specifies CASKVGYNSPLHF.